The next 19 T cell receptor beta chains were all read from a single sample in a study of siplizumab effects on memory and regulatory T cells. Produced via immunoSEQ multiplex PCR; TCRdb's table is partial and in-frame only. The sample consists of roughly 68,000 clones, roughly 96% of them appearing once. The source material was naive CD8+ T cells sorted from blood. The source is a human donor in good health.

J is TRBJ2-5 and V is TRBV4-3; D ambiguous. Deletions cut 0 bases from V and 3 bases from J, with 14 bases between. The CDR3 is 16 residues long. CDR1 is LGHNA and CDR2 is YSLEER in the germline V gene. The CDR3 loop is CASSQEGLDPEETQYF. In DNA form, the CDR3 reads TGCGCCAGCAGCCAAGAAGGTCTAGACCCCGAAGAGACCCAGTACTTC.

The chain combines TRBV4-3 with TRBJ2-2, with 7 bases matching TRBD2. Per the germline V gene, CDR1 is LGHNA and CDR2 is YSLEER. CDR3 length equals 17 residues. The V segment lost 0 bases and the J segment 5 bases; nucleotides outside the gene matches: 9. The CDR3 is CASSQDRASGETGELFF. CDR3 sequence (DNA): TGCGCCAGCAGCCAAGATCGGGCCAGCGGGGAAACCGGGGAGCTGTTTTTT.

V is TRBV19 and J is TRBJ1-2; D is possibly TRBD1 (5 bases). Germline CDR1 is LNHDA and CDR2 is SQIVND (reference sequence). The CDR3 is made up of 13 amino acids. V lost 6 bases, J lost 3 bases, and 11 bases lay in between. The CDR3 reads CASSPQGHYGYTF. The DNA for the CDR3 is TGTGCCAGTAGCCCGCAGGGTCACTATGGCTACACCTTC.

This chain uses TRBV7-8 with TRBJ2-1, with 11 nucleotides matching TRBD1. This CDR3 is 18 amino acids long. The germline gives CDR1 SGHVS, CDR2 FQNEAQ. Trimming removed 4 bases from V and 0 bases from J; junction bases left unmatched: 8. In nucleotides, the CDR3 is TGTGCCAGCAGCTATGGACAGGGGGCGCGGCCCTCCTACAATGAGCAGTTCTTC. Its translation: CASSYGQGARPSYNEQFF.

The chain combines TRBV5-1 with TRBJ2-3, with 8 bases that match TRBD2. CDR3 size: 14 residues. Per germline, CDR1 SGHRS and CDR2 YFSETQ. V was pared by 0 bases and J by 6 bases, with 3 bases of the junction left unmatched. The CDR3 bases are TGCGCCAGCAGCTTGGCGGCTAGCGGGGATACGCAGTATTTT. It translates to CASSLAASGDTQYF.

This chain links TRBV27 with TRBJ1-1; 9 bases agree with TRBD1. CDR3 length equals 16 residues. From germline, CDR1 is MNHEY and CDR2 SMNVEV (reference sequence). The V segment lost 7 bases and the J segment 3 bases; nucleotides outside the gene matches: 12. CDR3 DNA: TGTGCCAGCACGGCCGGGACAGGGTATTTGGACACTGAAGCTTTCTTT. Translated: CASTAGTGYLDTEAFF.

Here the CDR3 DNA reads TGTGCCAGCTCACCAAGTACGGGACGTAGTAAGGAGGGAGAGGGCTACACCTTC. Translating gives CASSPSTGRSKEGEGYTF. The chain employs TRBV18 and TRBJ1-2, with a weak D call TRBD1 (5 bases). Germline CDR1 and CDR2: KGHSH and LQKENI. The CDR3 totals 18 residues. The ends were cut back, 2 bases at V and 8 bases at J, with 27 bases in the middle.

Regarding this clone: At one boundary the junction diverges from the germline segment, which might be a read error. The chain joins TRBV19 to TRBJ2-7; 8 nucleotides line up with TRBD1. Germline V lookup: CDR1 LNHDA, CDR2 SQIVND (reference sequence). There are 16 residues in the CDR3. The CDR3 reads CASSLEAGQGDYEQYF. The DNA for the CDR3 is TGTGCCAGTAGTCTAGAAGCTGGACAGGGTGACTACGAGCAGTACTTC.

The rearrangement links TRBV29-1 to TRBJ2-7; no reliable D call. Germline V gene lookup returns CDR1 SQVTM and CDR2 ANQGSEA. The V gene lost 4 bases and the J gene lost 2 bases, with 12 bases spanning the gap. The CDR3 extends over 13 amino acids. The CDR3 loop reads CSVGDGSTYEQYF. CDR3 sequence (DNA): TGCAGCGTTGGAGACGGATCCACCTACGAGCAGTACTTC.

The rearrangement joins TRBV30 to TRBJ1-1, with 8 nucleotides matching TRBD1. From germline, CDR1 is GTSNPN and CDR2 SVGIG (reference sequence). V shed 3 bases, J shed 5 bases, and the junction held 8 bases outside the gene matches. This CDR3 has 14 amino acids. The CDR3 reads CAWSADRGPTEAFF. CDR3 nucleotides: TGTGCCTGGAGCGCCGACAGGGGTCCGACTGAAGCTTTCTTT. Full variable domain (missing parts from reference TRBV30 and TRBJ1-1): SQTIHQWPATLVQPVGSPLSLECTVEGTSNPNLYWYRQAAGRGLQLLFYSVGIGQISSEVPQNLSASRPQDRQFILSSKKLLLSDSGFYLCAWSADRGPTEAFFGQGTRLTVV.

The genes are TRBV4-1 and TRBJ1-4; maybe TRBD1 (5 bases). V lost 5 bases and J 4 bases, leaving 11 bases between the germline ends. The CDR3 spans 14 residues. Germline V CDR1 and CDR2: MGHRA, YSYEKL. CDR3 amino acids: CASSSQGDNEKLFF. CDR3 sequence (DNA): TGCGCCAGCAGCTCTCAGGGAGATAATGAAAAACTGTTTTTT.

The genes are TRBV10-2 and TRBJ1-4; D gene unclear. This CDR3 comprises 13 residues. V was shortened by 7 bases and J by 7 bases, with 13 bases between the two germline ends. Germline lookup yields CDR1 WSHSY and CDR2 SAAADI. CDR3 coding DNA: TGCGCCAGCATGGCGACCTATGGTGAAAAACTGTTTTTT. Its protein product is CASMATYGEKLFF.

The chain couples TRBV5-1 to TRBJ1-2; no firm D call. This CDR3 spans 12 amino acids. V was cut by 0 bases and J by 7 bases, with 7 bases left in between. Germline V gives CDR1 SGHRS, CDR2 YFSETQ. The CDR3 protein is CASSLGEIGYTF. CDR3 in DNA: TGCGCCAGCAGCTTGGGCGAGATTGGCTACACCTTC.

This clone has just one count. The V and J genes are TRBV19 and TRBJ2-3; D might be TRBD2 (6 bases). CDR1 and CDR2 from the germline V gene are LNHDA and SQIVND (reference sequence). The CDR3 sequence is 15 residues long. V lost 9 bases and J lost 4, with 20 bases in between. CDR3 region: CASSWRDHQADTQYF. Here the CDR3 DNA reads TGTGCCAGCTCCTGGAGGGACCATCAGGCAGATACGCAGTATTTT. Drawing the rest from reference TRBV19 and TRBJ2-3, the complete variable domain is DGGITQSPKYLFRKEGQNVTLSCEQNLNHDAMYWYRQDPGQGLRLIYYSQIVNDFQKGDIAEGYSVSREKKESFPLTVTSAQKNPTAFYLCASSWRDHQADTQYFGPGTRLTVL.

The rearrangement links TRBV2 to TRBJ1-1; 9 bases map to TRBD1. CDR1 SNHLY and CDR2 FYNNEI come from the germline V gene. The CDR3 is made up of 19 amino acids. V dropped 10 bases and J dropped 0; count of bases not matched to a gene: 21. In DNA, the CDR3 is TGTGCCACTTCACCCATTCGAACCGGGACAGGGAACATGAACACTGAAGCTTTCTTT. This sequence encodes CATSPIRTGTGNMNTEAFF.

The chain recombines TRBV9 with TRBJ2-5; TRBD2 matches 7 bases. The closer fit of TRBJ2-7 to the DNA end suggests the J call may be wrong. The CDR3 is 14 amino acids. Germline V gene data show CDR1 as SGDLS and CDR2 as YYNGEE. CDR3 protein: CASSPGGLVYEQYF. In DNA form, the CDR3 reads TGTGCCAGCAGCCCGGGGGGATTGGTCTACGAGCAGTACTTC.

The chain links TRBV4-3 to TRBJ2-6; D unresolved. Germline V gives CDR1 LGHNA, CDR2 YSLEER. The CDR3 length is 16 residues. The V gene lost 0 bases and the J gene lost 0 bases, with 6 bases spanning the gap. The CDR3 bases are TGCGCCAGCAGCCAAGAGGGAAGCTCTGGGGCCAACGTCCTGACTTTC. Its translation is CASSQEGSSGANVLTF.

The rearrangement uses TRBV30 and TRBJ2-7, with D possibly matching TRBD1 (8 bases). The CDR3 covers 14 residues. CDR1 and CDR2 from the germline V gene are GTSNPN and SVGIG (reference sequence). Trimming left V 5 bases short and J 3 bases short, with 17 bases between. CDR3: CAWRTGGRGYEQYF. The CDR3 region has the DNA TGTGCCTGGCGCACAGGGGGGAGGGGCTACGAGCAGTACTTC.

The rearrangement joins TRBV27 to TRBJ2-2; D tentatively reads TRBD1 or TRBD2 (6 bases each). The V gene lost 2 bases and the J gene lost 3 bases, with 13 bases spanning the gap. Germline CDR1 reads MNHEY; CDR2 reads SMNVEV (reference sequence). The CDR3 spans 16 residues. In DNA, the CDR3 is TGTGCCAGCAGTTTACTCAGGGGAGGTCACACCGGGGAGCTGTTTTTT. Protein sequence: CASSLLRGGHTGELFF.